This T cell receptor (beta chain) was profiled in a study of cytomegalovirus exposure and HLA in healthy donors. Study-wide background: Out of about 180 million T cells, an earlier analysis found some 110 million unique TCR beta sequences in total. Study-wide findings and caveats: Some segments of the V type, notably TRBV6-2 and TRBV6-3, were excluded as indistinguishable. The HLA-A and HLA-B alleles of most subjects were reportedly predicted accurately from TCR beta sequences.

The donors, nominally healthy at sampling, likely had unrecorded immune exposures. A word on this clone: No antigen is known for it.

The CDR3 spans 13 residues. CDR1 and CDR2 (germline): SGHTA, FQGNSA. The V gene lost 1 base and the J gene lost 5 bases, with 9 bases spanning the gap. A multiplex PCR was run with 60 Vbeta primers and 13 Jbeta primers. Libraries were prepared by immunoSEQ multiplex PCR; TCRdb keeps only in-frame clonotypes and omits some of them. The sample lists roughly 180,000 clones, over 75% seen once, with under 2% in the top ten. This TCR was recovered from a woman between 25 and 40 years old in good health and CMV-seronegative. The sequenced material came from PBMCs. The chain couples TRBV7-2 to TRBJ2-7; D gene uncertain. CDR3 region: CASSLDVRDEQYF. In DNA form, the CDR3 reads TGTGCCAGCAGCTTAGACGTTCGCGACGAGCAGTACTTC.